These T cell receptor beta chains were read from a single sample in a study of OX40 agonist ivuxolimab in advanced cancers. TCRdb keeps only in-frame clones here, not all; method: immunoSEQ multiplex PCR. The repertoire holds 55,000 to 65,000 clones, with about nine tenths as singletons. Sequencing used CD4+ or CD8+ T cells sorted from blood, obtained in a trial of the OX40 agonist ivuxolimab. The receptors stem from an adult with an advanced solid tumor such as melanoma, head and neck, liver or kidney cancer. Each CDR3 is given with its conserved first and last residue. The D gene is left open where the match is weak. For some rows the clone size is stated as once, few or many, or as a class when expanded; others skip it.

TGTGCCAGCAGTTCCTCACTAGCGGGAGGGCCCTACGAGCAGTACTTC,CASSSSLAGGPYEQYF,TRBV28,-,TRBD2,TRBJ2-7
TGCGCCAGCAGCTTGATCCCTATCGGGGGGAAGGAAAAACTGTTTTTT,CASSLIPIGGKEKLFF,TRBV5-1,-,-,TRBJ1-4
TGTGCCAGCAGCGGATACAGGGGCGGTGAGACCCAGTACTTC,CASSGYRGGETQYF,TRBV9,-,TRBD1,TRBJ2-5
TGCGCCAGCAGCCAAGATTGGCCTAGCCGGGAGCAGTTCTTC,CASSQDWPSREQFF,TRBV4-3,once,-,TRBJ2-1
TGCGCCAGCAGTCACACAGCGGGACGGTTAGAAATCTCCTACAATGAGCAGTTCTTC,CASSHTAGRLEISYNEQFF,TRBV23-1,-,TRBD2,TRBJ2-1
TGTGCCAGCAGCTATAGCGCAGGGGGGCCAGATACGCAGTATTTT,CASSYSAGGPDTQYF,TRBV7-3,-,-,TRBJ2-3
TGTGCCAGCAGTCCCCGAAGCAACATTCAGTACTTC,CASSPRSNIQYF,TRBV27,-,-,TRBJ2-4
TGTGCCAGCAGCGGAGGGTGGGGGAGGACGTACCAAGAGACCCAGTACTTC,CASSGGWGRTYQETQYF,TRBV9,-,-,TRBJ2-5
TGCGCCAGCAGCCAAGACCTAACCACCCGGGAGGCTTTCTTT,CASSQDLTTREAFF,TRBV4-1,-,-,TRBJ1-1
TGTGCCAGCAGCCGGACGTTGGGAATGGGCACTGAAGCTTTCTTT,CASSRTLGMGTEAFF,TRBV6-6,-,-,TRBJ1-1
TGCGCCAGCAGCCAAGGTCTCTGGAGGGGAGGGTATAATTCACCCCTCCACTTT,CASSQGLWRGGYNSPLHF,TRBV4-1,-,-,TRBJ1-6
TGTGCCAGCAGTTACTCGGGGAGGAACACTGAAGCTTTCTTT,CASSYSGRNTEAFF,TRBV6-6,-,-,TRBJ1-1
TGTGCCAGCAGCGTAAAGTTGTCTAGCGGGAGGGAAGATACGCAGTATTTT,CASSVKLSSGREDTQYF,TRBV9,-,TRBD2,TRBJ2-3
TGTGCCAGCAGCCAAGCAACGGGACAGGGGGGCTACGAGCAGTACTTC,CASSQATGQGGYEQYF,TRBV5-4,-,TRBD1,TRBJ2-7
TGTGCCACCAGCAGAGGCCGGGGCAGCGGGGTACAGGGAGATACGCAGTATTTT,CATSRGRGSGVQGDTQYF,TRBV15,-,-,TRBJ2-3
TGTGCTAGTGGTCCAGGGGGCAGGGGACTCCTTCCCGCTGGGGCCAACGTCCTGACTTTC,CASGPGGRGLLPAGANVLTF,TRBV12-5,-,TRBD1,TRBJ2-6
TGTGCCATCAGTGAGGGGGCGGCGCACGAGCAGTACTTC,CAISEGAAHEQYF,TRBV10-3,once,-,TRBJ2-7
TGTGCCAGTAGTATAGGGACAGTCCCACGGGCTTTCTTT,CASSIGTVPRAFF,TRBV19,-,-,TRBJ1-1
TGTGCCAGCAGCCTTAGCGGGAGGGCCGGCACAGATACGCAGTATTTT,CASSLSGRAGTDTQYF,TRBV5-4,-,TRBD2,TRBJ2-3
TGTGCCAGCAGTTTAATGGACCCAGCAAGAAACAATCAGCCCCAGCATTTT,CASSLMDPARNNQPQHF,TRBV27,-,-,TRBJ1-5
TGCGCCAGCAGTAGGACAGGGGTAGAGACCCAGTACTTC,CASSRTGVETQYF,TRBV4-1,-,TRBD1,TRBJ2-5
TGTGCCAGCGCCACTCGGACTAGCGGGAGGAATACGCAGTATTTT,CASATRTSGRNTQYF,TRBV27,-,TRBD2,TRBJ2-3
TGTGCAAAGGAGAGGGAGGAGGCAAGGGAACTCTCTGGGGCCAACGTCCTGACTTTC,CAKEREEARELSGANVLTF,TRBV30,-,-,TRBJ2-6
TGTGCCAGCTCACCTCCTGTAGGACATACCAACTATGGCTACACCTTC,CASSPPVGHTNYGYTF,TRBV18,-,-,TRBJ1-2